Below are 9 T cell receptor beta chains sequenced from a single sample in a study of tumor-infiltrating lymphocytes in primary liver carcinoma. For blood RNA, unsorted whole blood served as the source, and germline DNA was extracted too. With a constant-region primer, TCR beta cDNA was made from approximately 520 ng of total RNA. ARM-PCR, slightly modified, supplied the TCR beta libraries through three nested multiplex PCR rounds. Two initial PCR rounds of ten to eleven cycles each paired TRBV1-TRBV30 forward primers with a C-beta reverse primer. Each CDR3 protein is one row after TCRdb ran MiXCR on the multiplex PCR reads. The sample carries fewer than 250,000 distinct CDR3 sequences, roughly 61% recorded once. The sample taken for sequencing was peripheral blood. These receptors all come from a woman aged 55-75 years with primary liver carcinoma and hepatitis B virus infection.

The rearrangement links TRBV5-1 to TRBJ2-3; TRBD2 agrees at 9 bases. Germline V gene sequence: CDR1 SGHRS, CDR2 YFSETQ. This CDR3 has 16 amino acids. The junction had 10 bases not matched to a gene; V was cut back by 3 bases and J by 5 bases. DNA of the CDR3: TGCGCCAGCAGCTCTGCTGGGACTAGCATCGGAGATACGCAGTATTTT. Amino acids: CASSSAGTSIGDTQYF.

This clonotype was counted at least ten times. This sequence joins TRBV29-1 and TRBJ1-1; the D is unclear. The CDR3 runs 12 residues. V lost 7 bases, J lost 0 bases, and 9 bases lay in between. Germline values: CDR1 SQVTM, CDR2 ANQGSEA. CDR3 coding DNA: TGCAGCGCCCGGGTACTGAACACTGAAGCTTTCTTT. Protein: CSARVLNTEAFF.

Only a few counts were recorded for this clonotype. A read error may explain this, as a much larger clone is one base away. The chain carries TRBV4-1 and TRBJ1-5, with D possibly matching TRBD1 (5 bases). The V and J ends lost 6 bases and 5 bases respectively, with 17 bases between them. Germline V gene data show CDR1 as MGHRA and CDR2 as YSYEKL. CDR3 length: 15 amino acids. The CDR3, as DNA: TGCGCCAGCAGTCGGGGCCTCCTGAGCGATCAGCCCCAGCATTTT. Translated: CASSRGLLSDQPQHF.

This clonotype was observed a single time. This chain uses TRBV5-1 with TRBJ1-1; D may be TRBD1 (6 bases). CDR3 length: 14 residues. Germline assignment: CDR1 SGHRS and CDR2 YFSETQ. V was shortened by 0 bases and J by 1 base, with 7 bases between the two germline ends. The CDR3 bases are TGCGCCAGCAGCTTGGGACAGGCGAACACTGAAGCTTTCTTT. It translates to CASSLGQANTEAFF.

As for this clonotype: A junction end diverges from the germline sequence, so it may reflect a read error. The rearrangement uses TRBV11-2 and TRBJ2-1; no clear D gene. Germline CDR1 reads SGHAT; CDR2 reads FQNNGV. The CDR3 has 17 residues. CDR3 region: CASSFGVQASHYNERFF. The DNA of the CDR3 is TGTGCCAGTAGCTTTGGGGTCCAAGCTTCTCACTACAATGAGCGGTTCTTC.

The chain joins TRBV11-2 to TRBJ1-4; D is ambiguous. Germline CDR1 is SGHAT and CDR2 is FQNNGV. The V end was cut by 6 bases, the J end by 0 bases, with 17 bases between. The CDR3 has 17 amino acids. The CDR3: CASSLNHPGTTNEKLFF. The CDR3 DNA follows: TGTGCCAGCAGTTTAAATCATCCGGGGACAACTAATGAAAAACTGTTTTTT.

Comments on this clonotype: No conserved phenylalanine or tryptophan ends this CDR3, so it is likely a read error. V is TRBV5-6 and J is TRBJ2-7, with 8 bases fitting TRBD1. V was pared by 4 bases and J by 2 bases, with 8 bases of the junction left unmatched. This CDR3 is 15 amino acids long. Germline CDR1 and CDR2: SGHDT and YYEEEE. CDR3 DNA: TGTGCCAGCAGCATTCCAGGGGGCCCTCCCTACGAGCAGTACCTC. This codes for CASSIPGGPPYEQYL.

Comment on this clonotype: A clone one base away is much larger, so this may be a read error. This is likely a read error, given that the CDR3 carries no conserved phenylalanine or tryptophan at its end. The gene calls are TRBV7-8 and TRBJ2-1, with a possible D match to TRBD2 (5 bases). V lost 1 base, J lost 9 bases, and 16 bases lay in between. The CDR3 contains 15 residues. Per the germline V gene, CDR1 is SGHVS and CDR2 is FQNEAQ. CDR3 region: CASSLGPPPRGEQFL. The CDR3 DNA is TGTGCCAGCAGCTTAGGACCACCGCCCCGGGGTGAGCAGTTCTTA.

Concerning this clonotype: This may be a read error: a much more frequent sequence differs by one nucleotide. The CDR3 spells CASRLLGDTQYF. CDR3 nucleotide sequence: TGTGCCAGCAGACTGCTAGGGGATACGCAGTATTTT. The chain is built from TRBV6-1 and TRBJ2-3; D is unclear. CDR1 and CDR2 (germline): MNHNS, SASEGT. V lost 6 bases, J lost 6 bases, and 10 bases lay in between. This CDR3 comprises 12 residues.